This entry features one T cell receptor (beta chain) sequence. This sample stems from a study of blood T cell repertoires in COVID-19. Profiled with immunoSEQ multiplex PCR; TCRdb holds only in-frame clones, not every one. The sample holds around 250,000 clones, roughly 86% seen once. The receptor was derived from a woman between 45 and 65 years old who had recovered from COVID-19. The source material was PBMCs or T cells enriched from blood (not recorded which).

CDR3 nucleotides: TGCGCCAGCAGCTTGTCCGCGGGAGAAGTGGCCGGGGAGCTGTTTTTT. Translating it yields CASSLSAGEVAGELFF. The gene calls are TRBV5-1 and TRBJ2-2; 7 nucleotides match TRBD2. Germline CDR1 and CDR2: SGHRS and YFSETQ. V was clipped by 1 base and J by 6 bases; unmatched bases: 9. This CDR3 comprises 16 residues.